This TCR beta chain was retrieved from a study of cytomegalovirus exposure and HLA in healthy donors. Study information: There were 65 million to 85 million unique TCRs (from HLA-typed donors) in an early data release.

Findings and caveats of the study: As was reported, the HLA-A and HLA-B alleles of most subjects were accurately predicted from TCR beta sequences. The records held CMV serostatus as the only immune exposure information. HLA alleles were associated with 16,000 or so TCR beta sequences in a later analysis at 0.05 false discovery rate.

As to this clone: Its matching antigen is unknown.

Vbeta (60) and Jbeta (13) primers were used in the PCR. Profiled with immunoSEQ multiplex PCR; TCRdb holds only in-frame clones, not every one. Counted here are more than 150,000 clones, more than 75% occurring once; the ten biggest clones make up about 2.5%. Germline V CDR1 and CDR2: SGHVS, FNYEAQ. The CDR3 length is 12 residues. V gave up 5 bases and J gave up 10 bases, with 12 bases separating them. The genes are TRBV7-6 and TRBJ2-1; D perhaps matches TRBD2 (5 bases). Sample: PBMCs. The receptor was isolated from a woman aged 25-40 years in good health and CMV-seropositive. CDR3 bases: TGTGCCAGCAGCCCAAAACTAGACGAGCAGTTCTTC. It encodes CASSPKLDEQFF.